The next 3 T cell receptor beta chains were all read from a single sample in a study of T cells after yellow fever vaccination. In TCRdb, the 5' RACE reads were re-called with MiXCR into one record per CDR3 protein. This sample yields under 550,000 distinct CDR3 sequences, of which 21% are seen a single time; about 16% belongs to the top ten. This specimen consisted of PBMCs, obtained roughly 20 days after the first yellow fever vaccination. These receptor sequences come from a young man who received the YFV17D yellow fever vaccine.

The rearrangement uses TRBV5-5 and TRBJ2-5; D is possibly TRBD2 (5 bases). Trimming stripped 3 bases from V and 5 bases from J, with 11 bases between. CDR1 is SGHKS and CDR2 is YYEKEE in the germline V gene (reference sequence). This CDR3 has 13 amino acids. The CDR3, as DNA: TGTGCCAGCAGCTCCCCGGGGTCCGAGACCCAGTACTTC. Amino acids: CASSSPGSETQYF. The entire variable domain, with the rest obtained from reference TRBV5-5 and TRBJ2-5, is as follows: DAGVTQSPTHLIKTRGQQVTLRCSPISGHKSVSWYQQVLGQGPQFIFQYYEKEERGRGNFPDRFSARQFPNYSSELNVNALLLGDSALYLCASSSPGSETQYFGPGTRLLVL.

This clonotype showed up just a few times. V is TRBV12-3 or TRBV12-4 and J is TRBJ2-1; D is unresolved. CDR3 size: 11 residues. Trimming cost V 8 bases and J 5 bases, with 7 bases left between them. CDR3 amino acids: CASCMHNEQFF. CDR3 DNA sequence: TGTGCCAGCTGTATGCACAATGAGCAGTTCTTC.

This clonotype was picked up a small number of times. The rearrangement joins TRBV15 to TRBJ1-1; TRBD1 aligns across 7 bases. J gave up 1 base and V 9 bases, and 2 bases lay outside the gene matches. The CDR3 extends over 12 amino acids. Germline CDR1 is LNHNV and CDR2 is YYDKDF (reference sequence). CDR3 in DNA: TGTGCCACGCGACAGGGGAACACTGAAGCTTTCTTT. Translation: CATRQGNTEAFF.